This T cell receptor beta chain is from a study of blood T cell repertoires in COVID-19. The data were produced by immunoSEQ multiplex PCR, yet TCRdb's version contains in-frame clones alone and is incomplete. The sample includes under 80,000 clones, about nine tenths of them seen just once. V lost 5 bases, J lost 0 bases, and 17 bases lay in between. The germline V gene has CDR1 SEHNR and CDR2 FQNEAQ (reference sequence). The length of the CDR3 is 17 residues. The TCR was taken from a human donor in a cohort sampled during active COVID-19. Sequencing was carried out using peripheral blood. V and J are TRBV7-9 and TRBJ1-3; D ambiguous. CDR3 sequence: CASSALSDGSSGNTIYF. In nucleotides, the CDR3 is TGTGCCAGCAGCGCCCTTTCGGACGGGAGCTCTGGAAACACCATATATTTT.